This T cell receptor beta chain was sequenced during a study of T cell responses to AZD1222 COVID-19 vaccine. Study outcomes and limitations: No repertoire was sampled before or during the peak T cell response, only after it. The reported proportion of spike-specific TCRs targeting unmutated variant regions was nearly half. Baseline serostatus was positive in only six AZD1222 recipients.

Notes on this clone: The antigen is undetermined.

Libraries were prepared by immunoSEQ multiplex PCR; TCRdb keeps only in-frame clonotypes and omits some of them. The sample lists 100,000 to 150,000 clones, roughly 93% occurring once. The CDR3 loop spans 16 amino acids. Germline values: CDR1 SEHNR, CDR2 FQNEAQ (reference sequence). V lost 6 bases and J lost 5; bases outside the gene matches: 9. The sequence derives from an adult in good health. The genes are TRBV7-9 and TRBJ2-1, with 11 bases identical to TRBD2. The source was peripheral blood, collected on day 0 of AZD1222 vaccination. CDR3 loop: CASRPLAGGFHNEQFF. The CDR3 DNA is TGTGCCAGCAGGCCGCTAGCGGGAGGATTCCACAATGAGCAGTTCTTC.